The TCR beta chain described here comes from a study of cytomegalovirus exposure and HLA in healthy donors. Overall study findings and caveats: Other equally common chains were less clonally expanded than HLA-associated TCR beta chains, a later analysis showed. Highest at DRB1 and lowest at HLA-C, TCR association rates differed among HLA loci in a later analysis.

In regard to this clone: What it binds is unknown.

With 5 bases removed from V and 4 bases from J, the gap between germline ends came to 14 bases. This CDR3 region has 15 residues. CDR1 LNHDA and CDR2 SQIVND come from the germline V gene (reference sequence). The PCR contained 60 Vbeta and 13 Jbeta primers. The table came from immunoSEQ multiplex PCR; TCRdb's copy has only in-frame clones and leaves some out. In the table there are around 110,000 clones, 75% of which are singletons. The clonotype was recovered from a male donor in good health and CMV-seropositive. The chain uses TRBV19 and TRBJ2-2; D may be TRBD1 (6 bases). Sequenced material: PBMCs. CDR3 in DNA: TGTGCCAGTAGTCTTACTGCAGGGGTCACCGGGGAGCTGTTTTTT. It yields the protein CASSLTAGVTGELFF.